This T cell receptor beta chain was obtained from a study of blood T cells in healthy people across ages. With a J-beta primer mix and a sample-barcoded 5' primer, a second PCR ran about 7 to 12 cycles. Tagging of each cDNA molecule was performed by a template-switch adaptor with 12 random nucleotides. MiXCR, applied by TCRdb to the 5' RACE reads, yields one record per CDR3 protein. This repertoire shows some 750,000 distinct CDR3 sequences, 22% found once; its top ten account for about 22%. Germline CDR1 reads GTSNPN; CDR2 reads SVGIG (reference sequence). Trimming took off 1 base at V and 1 base at J, with 11 bases between the two ends. The CDR3 is 15 amino acids.

Source material: blood. The genes are TRBV30 and TRBJ2-1; D is unclear. The receptor was isolated from a man between 70 and 80 years old in good health. CDR3 coding DNA: TGTGCCTGGAGTGAGGTATCGAAGTCCTACAATGAGCAGTTCTTC. Translated, it gives CAWSEVSKSYNEQFF. Based on the CDR3 plus reference TRBV30 and TRBJ2-1, the full variable domain is SQTIHQWPATLVQPVGSPLSLECTVEGTSNPNLYWYRQAAGRGLQLLFYSVGIGQISSEVPQNLSASRPQDRQFILSSKKLLLSDSGFYLCAWSEVSKSYNEQFFGPGTRLTVL.